Each of the 28 T cell receptor beta chains below was sequenced from the same sample in a study of T cells in Graves' hyperthyroidism and ophthalmopathy. RNA transcripts served as the template for amplifying TCR beta CDR3 regions. TCR CDR3 underwent first-round RT-PCR with the HTBI primer set. TCRdb fed the multiplex PCR reads into MiXCR, producing one record per CDR3 protein. The profile shows hundreds of thousands of distinct CDR3 sequences, over 11% of them singletons. The specimen was blood. The receptors stem from a woman aged 30 to 39 with Graves' hyperthyroidism that later progressed to Graves' ophthalmopathy.

This clonotype occurred many times. The chain joins TRBV20-1 to TRBJ1-6; possibly TRBD1 for D (6 bases). Trimming took off 0 bases at V and 4 bases at J, with 13 bases between the two ends. The CDR3 is 16 amino acids. Germline values: CDR1 DFQATT, CDR2 SNEGSKA (reference sequence). The CDR3 DNA reads TGCAGTGCTAGAGATCTGATAGGGGGGTATAATTCACCCCTCCACTTT. This encodes CSARDLIGGYNSPLHF.

This clonotype has ten or more counts. The rearrangement links TRBV18 to TRBJ2-7; D may be TRBD1 or TRBD2 (5 bases each). V lost 2 bases to trimming and J lost 2 bases, with 13 bases between them. This CDR3 has 15 residues. The germline gives CDR1 KGHSH, CDR2 LQKENI. This CDR3 is CASSPEPGRTYEQYF. DNA of the CDR3: TGTGCCAGCTCACCAGAACCGGGACGGACCTACGAGCAGTACTTC. The whole variable domain, remainder taken from reference TRBV18 and TRBJ2-7, is NAGVMQNPRHLVRRRGQEARLRCSPMKGHSHVYWYRQLPEEGLKFMVYLQKENIIDESGMPKERFSAEFPKEGPSILRIQQVVRGDSAAYFCASSPEPGRTYEQYFGPGTRLTVT.

This clonotype appeared many times. The chain joins TRBV29-1 to TRBJ2-7, with TRBD2 matching over 13 bases. This CDR3 has 14 residues. V lost 5 bases, J lost 3 bases, and 4 bases stayed unmatched. Germline CDR1 and CDR2: SQVTM and ANQGSEA. This CDR3 reads CSVPGLAGDYEQYF. The CDR3 region has the DNA TGCAGCGTTCCAGGACTAGCGGGAGACTACGAGCAGTACTTC.

This clonotype was picked up many times. At one end, the junction sequence differs from germline, possibly due to a read error. The chain employs TRBV24-1 and TRBJ2-7; weak D call: TRBD1 (6 bases). Germline lookup yields CDR1 KGHDR and CDR2 SFDVKD. The CDR3 runs to 18 residues. This CDR3 reads CVTSDTQSWDMSLYEQYF. CDR3 sequence (DNA): TGTGTCACCAGTGACACGCAGTCTTGGGACATGAGTCTCTACGAGCAGTACTTC.

About this clonotype itself: Germline and junction disagree at one end, which may indicate a read error. The chain has TRBV9 and TRBJ2-3; D possibly corresponds to TRBD1 (7 bases). The CDR3 runs 16 residues. Germline V gene lookup returns CDR1 SGDLS and CDR2 YYNGEE. This CDR3 is CASSVGQGLSTDTQNF. The CDR3 nucleotides are TGTGCCAGCAGCGTAGGACAGGGACTTAGCACAGATACGCAGAATTTT.

This clonotype was observed many times. This sequence joins TRBV6-2 or TRBV6-3 and TRBJ2-2; 10 nucleotides match TRBD1. The CDR3 is made up of 17 amino acids. The germline gives CDR1 MNHEY, CDR2 SVGEGT. V was pared by 5 bases and J by 3 bases, with 9 bases of the junction left unmatched. The CDR3 nucleotides are TGTGCCAGCAGTCGACACGAGACAGGGGGCTACACCGGGGAGCTGTTTTTT. Its translation is CASSRHETGGYTGELFF.

At least ten counts were recorded for this clonotype. V gene TRBV12-5 combines with J gene TRBJ1-1, with D possibly TRBD1 on 5 matching bases. V was pared by 6 bases and J by 10 bases, with 12 bases between. The CDR3 extends over 11 amino acids. Germline loops: CDR1 LGHNT, CDR2 FRNRAP. The CDR3 region has the DNA TGTGCTAGTGGCCTCAGGGAGGCAGCTTTCTTT. It specifies CASGLREAAFF.

This clonotype has a count of ten or more. CDR3 protein: CASSEGSTGSNTEAFF. The DNA of the CDR3 is TGTGCCAGCAGTGAAGGGTCGACGGGATCGAACACTGAAGCTTTCTTT. V and J are TRBV25-1 and TRBJ1-1; no clear D gene. The CDR3 contains 16 residues. CDR1 is MGHDK, CDR2 SYGVNS, per germline. Trimming left V 2 bases short and J 1 base short, with 14 bases between.

The chain recombines TRBV20-1 with TRBJ2-7, with 8 bases matching TRBD1. Germline CDR1 is DFQATT and CDR2 is SNEGSKA (reference sequence). The CDR3 length is 13 residues. The junction had 7 bases not matched to a gene; V was cut back by 7 bases and J by 2 bases. Here the CDR3 DNA reads TGCAGTGGCCCGGGACAGGCGACCTACGAGCAGTACTTC. Amino acid sequence: CSGPGQATYEQYF.

This clonotype was recorded at least ten times. The CDR3 reads CASSSGQAGTEAFF. In nucleotides, the CDR3 is TGTGCCAGCAGTTCGGGACAGGCCGGCACTGAAGCTTTCTTT. V usage is TRBV28 and J usage is TRBJ1-1; TRBD1 agrees at 8 bases. This CDR3 has 14 residues. With 4 bases clipped from V and 4 bases from J, the junction kept 5 bases outside the gene matches. CDR1 is MDHEN, CDR2 SYDVKM, per germline.

This clonotype has at least ten counts. CDR3 sequence: CSARDTLGGRTEAFF. CDR3 DNA sequence: TGCAGTGCTAGAGATACGCTCGGGGGGCGAACTGAAGCTTTCTTT. The chain is built from TRBV20-1 and TRBJ1-1; possible D gene TRBD1, 6 bases. Germline CDR1 is DFQATT and CDR2 is SNEGSKA (reference sequence). The V end lost 0 bases, the J end lost 5 bases, and 16 bases lay between the germline ends. The CDR3 totals 15 residues.

This clonotype was seen many times. The V gene is TRBV2, the J gene TRBJ1-2, with 8 nucleotides matching TRBD1. Germline V lookup: CDR1 SNHLY, CDR2 FYNNEI. J lost 8 bases, V lost 8 bases, and 7 bases had no gene match. This CDR3 comprises 12 residues. For the CDR3, the DNA is TGTGCCAGCTACCTCGGACAGGGAGGCTACACCTTC. Its protein is CASYLGQGGYTF.

This clonotype was seen ten or more times. CDR3 region: CASSGGDLNEKLFF. The CDR3 bases are TGTGCCAGCAGTGGAGGGGATCTTAATGAAAAACTGTTTTTT. The gene calls are TRBV6-1 and TRBJ1-4, with a tentative D call TRBD1 (5 bases). CDR3 length: 14 residues. Deletions cut 4 bases from V and 4 bases from J, with 10 bases between. Germline V gene sequence: CDR1 MNHNS, CDR2 SASEGT.

This clonotype has more than one count but fewer than ten. The J gene is TRBJ2-6, the V gene TRBV19, with 7 nucleotides matching TRBD1. V dropped 5 bases and J dropped 0; count of bases not matched to a gene: 13. The CDR3 runs to 19 residues. Per the germline V gene, CDR1 is LNHDA and CDR2 is SQIVND (reference sequence). The CDR3 DNA reads as TGTGCCAGTAGTCTCCGCCGCGGACAGGTTTTCTCTGGGGCCAACGTCCTGACTTTC. Its protein product is CASSLRRGQVFSGANVLTF.

Concerning this clonotype itself: This may come from a read error, since a much larger clone is one base off. The conserved final phenylalanine or tryptophan is absent from the CDR3, which likely points to a read error. The rearrangement links TRBV29-1 to TRBJ1-1; 8 bases line up with TRBD1. CDR3 length equals 13 residues. V trimming: 6 bases; J trimming: 5 bases; junction bases outside the gene matches: 8. CDR1 is SQVTM and CDR2 is ANQGSEA in the germline V gene. The CDR3 bases are TGCAGCGTCCCCACAGGGGGTGAAACTGAAGCTTTCCTT. Its translation is CSVPTGGETEAFL.

This clonotype was counted between two and nine times. V is TRBV29-1 and J is TRBJ2-5; D possibly corresponds to TRBD2 (5 bases). The CDR3 runs to 12 residues. Trimming took off 4 bases at V and 6 bases at J, with 12 bases between the two ends. CDR1 is SQVTM and CDR2 is ANQGSEA in the germline V gene. CDR3 nucleotides: TGCAGCGTTGGGGCTGGCGGGCAGACCCAGTACTTC. Translation gives CSVGAGGQTQYF. Full variable domain (rest looked up from reference TRBV29-1 and TRBJ2-5): SAVISQKPSRDICQRGTSLTIQCQVDSQVTMMFWYRQQPGQSLTLIATANQGSEATYESGFVIDKFPISRPNLTFSTLTVSNMSPEDSSIYLCSVGAGGQTQYFGPGTRLLVL.

A few counts support this clonotype. The chain combines TRBV4-1 with TRBJ2-1; 9 bases agree with TRBD2. CDR3 size: 18 residues. Losses at the gene ends were 0 bases for V and 8 bases for J; bases not matched to a gene: 14. Looked up from germline, CDR1 is MGHRA and CDR2 is YSYEKL. The CDR3 bases are TGCGCCAGCAGCCAAGAAGAAACAAGGCTAGCGGGAATCGATGAGCAGTTCTTC. Amino acid sequence: CASSQEETRLAGIDEQFF.

This clonotype was detected only a few times. The junction and the germline gene differ at one end; a read error may be behind it. DNA of the CDR3: TGTGCCAACAGCTTAGTCTCGGGGGGGCTGAACACTGAAGCTTTCTTT. This translates into CANSLVSGGLNTEAFF. The chain has TRBV7-2 and TRBJ1-1, with a possible D match to TRBD1 (6 bases). This CDR3 region has 16 residues. The germline CDR1 and CDR2 sequences are SGHTA and FQGNSA.

This clonotype has ten or more counts. The chain uses TRBV20-1 and TRBJ2-7; the D gene could be TRBD1 or TRBD2 (5 bases each). The V gene's germline CDR1 is DFQATT and CDR2 SNEGSKA (reference sequence). CDR3 size: 16 residues. V was shortened by 3 bases and J by 5 bases, with 23 bases between the two germline ends. As DNA, the CDR3 is TGCAGTGCTAGTATCCGCAAACCGGGACCGGAAGACGAGCAGTACTTC. Translating gives CSASIRKPGPEDEQYF.

This clonotype was seen only once. A much bigger clone sits one base away, suggesting this may be a read error. The chain joins TRBV16 to TRBJ1-5; D may be TRBD1 (6 bases). V was cut by 5 bases and J by 0 bases, with 11 bases left in between. Germline V gene data show CDR1 as KGHSY and CDR2 as FQNENV. The CDR3 length is 15 residues. The CDR3 nucleotides read TGTGCCAGCAGCACGACAGGAGATAGCAATCAGCCCCAGCATTTT. Translating it yields CASSTTGDSNQPQHF. The whole variable domain, filled in from reference TRBV16 and TRBJ1-5, reads GEEVAQTPKHLVRGEGQKAKLYCAPIKGHSYVFWYQQVLKNEFKFLISFQNENVFDETGMPKERFSAKCLPNSPCSLEIQATKLEDSAVYFCASSTTGDSNQPQHFGDGTRLSIL.

This clonotype was recorded at least ten times. CDR3 sequence reads: CSARGGEQETQYF. As DNA, the CDR3 is TGCAGTGCTAGAGGAGGGGAGCAAGAGACCCAGTACTTC. J is TRBJ2-5 and V is TRBV20-1; D assignment may be TRBD1 or TRBD2 (5 bases each). Trimming left V 1 base short and J 2 bases short, with 8 bases between. The CDR3 runs 13 residues. CDR1 is DFQATT and CDR2 is SNEGSKA in the germline V gene (reference sequence).

This clonotype was seen a handful of times. The chain uses TRBV20-1 and TRBJ2-2, with D hard to call. The length of the CDR3 is 13 residues. V shed 4 bases and J shed 5 bases, with 11 bases lying between them. The germline V gene has CDR1 DFQATT and CDR2 SNEGSKA (reference sequence). The CDR3 DNA reads TGCAGTGCTAAGTTCCCCGGAACCGGGGAGCTGTTTTTT. Its translation: CSAKFPGTGELFF.

The table lists this clonotype with many counts. The chain combines TRBV28 with TRBJ1-1; 8 nucleotides agree with TRBD1. Germline loops: CDR1 MDHEN, CDR2 SYDVKM. The CDR3 has 14 amino acids. J was trimmed by 8 bases and V by 6 bases; bases with no gene match: 11. For the CDR3, the DNA is TGTGCCAGCAGACTTTCCCCGGGACAGGACGAAGCTTTCTTT. Translated, it gives CASRLSPGQDEAFF.

This clonotype appeared a few times. The CDR3 reads CASSPLGDQGYTF. The CDR3 region has the DNA TGTGCCAGCTCACCATTAGGGGATCAAGGCTACACCTTC. The chain recombines TRBV18 with TRBJ1-2, with D maybe TRBD1 (5 bases). The V gene lost 2 bases and the J gene lost 8 bases, with 12 bases spanning the gap. The CDR3 totals 13 residues. Germline loops: CDR1 KGHSH, CDR2 LQKENI.

The table lists this clonotype with many counts. CDR3 DNA sequence: TGCAGTCCAAACGGGGTCTCCTATAATTCACCCCTCCACTTT. This translates into CSPNGVSYNSPLHF. The V call is TRBV20-1, the J call TRBJ1-6; D is undetermined. The CDR3 totals 14 residues. Trimming cost V 8 bases and J 0 bases, with 11 bases left between them. Germline assignment: CDR1 DFQATT and CDR2 SNEGSKA (reference sequence).

This clonotype appeared a few times. This rearrangement joins TRBV2 to TRBJ2-2; tentatively, D is TRBD1 (6 bases). The CDR3 spans 14 residues. CDR1 is SNHLY, CDR2 FYNNEI, per germline. The V end lost 6 bases, the J end lost 5 bases, and 13 bases lay between the germline ends. The CDR3 here is CASSPEGGTGELFF. The CDR3 bases are TGTGCCAGCAGCCCTGAAGGGGGAACCGGGGAGCTGTTTTTT.

This clonotype came up many times. The chain links TRBV7-2 to TRBJ1-2; possibly TRBD1 for D (6 bases). Germline V gene data show CDR1 as SGHTA and CDR2 as FQGNSA. The CDR3 runs 14 residues. The germline V and J ends were trimmed by 1 base and 4 bases, with 10 bases remaining between them. The DNA for the CDR3 is TGTGCCAGCAGCTTAGTGGGGGCACCCTATGGCTACACCTTC. Its translation: CASSLVGAPYGYTF.

This clonotype was found many times. The V gene is TRBV29-1, the J gene TRBJ2-2, with a tentative D call TRBD2 (5 bases). The CDR3 runs 14 residues. Per the germline V gene, CDR1 is SQVTM and CDR2 is ANQGSEA. Trimming cost V 4 bases and J 0 bases, with 9 bases left between them. CDR3: CSVGAAANTGELFF. The CDR3 nucleotides are TGCAGCGTTGGAGCGGCTGCGAACACCGGGGAGCTGTTTTTT.